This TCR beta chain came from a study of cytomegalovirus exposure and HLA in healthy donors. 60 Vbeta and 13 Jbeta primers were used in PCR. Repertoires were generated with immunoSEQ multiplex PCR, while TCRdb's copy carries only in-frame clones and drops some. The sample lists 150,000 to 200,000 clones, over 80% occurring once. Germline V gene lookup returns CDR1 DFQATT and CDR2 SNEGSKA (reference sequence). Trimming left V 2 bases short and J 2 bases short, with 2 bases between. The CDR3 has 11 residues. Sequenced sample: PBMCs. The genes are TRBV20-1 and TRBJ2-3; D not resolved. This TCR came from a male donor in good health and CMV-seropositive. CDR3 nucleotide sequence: TGCAGTGCTAGACACACAGATACGCAGTATTTT. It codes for CSARHTDTQYF.